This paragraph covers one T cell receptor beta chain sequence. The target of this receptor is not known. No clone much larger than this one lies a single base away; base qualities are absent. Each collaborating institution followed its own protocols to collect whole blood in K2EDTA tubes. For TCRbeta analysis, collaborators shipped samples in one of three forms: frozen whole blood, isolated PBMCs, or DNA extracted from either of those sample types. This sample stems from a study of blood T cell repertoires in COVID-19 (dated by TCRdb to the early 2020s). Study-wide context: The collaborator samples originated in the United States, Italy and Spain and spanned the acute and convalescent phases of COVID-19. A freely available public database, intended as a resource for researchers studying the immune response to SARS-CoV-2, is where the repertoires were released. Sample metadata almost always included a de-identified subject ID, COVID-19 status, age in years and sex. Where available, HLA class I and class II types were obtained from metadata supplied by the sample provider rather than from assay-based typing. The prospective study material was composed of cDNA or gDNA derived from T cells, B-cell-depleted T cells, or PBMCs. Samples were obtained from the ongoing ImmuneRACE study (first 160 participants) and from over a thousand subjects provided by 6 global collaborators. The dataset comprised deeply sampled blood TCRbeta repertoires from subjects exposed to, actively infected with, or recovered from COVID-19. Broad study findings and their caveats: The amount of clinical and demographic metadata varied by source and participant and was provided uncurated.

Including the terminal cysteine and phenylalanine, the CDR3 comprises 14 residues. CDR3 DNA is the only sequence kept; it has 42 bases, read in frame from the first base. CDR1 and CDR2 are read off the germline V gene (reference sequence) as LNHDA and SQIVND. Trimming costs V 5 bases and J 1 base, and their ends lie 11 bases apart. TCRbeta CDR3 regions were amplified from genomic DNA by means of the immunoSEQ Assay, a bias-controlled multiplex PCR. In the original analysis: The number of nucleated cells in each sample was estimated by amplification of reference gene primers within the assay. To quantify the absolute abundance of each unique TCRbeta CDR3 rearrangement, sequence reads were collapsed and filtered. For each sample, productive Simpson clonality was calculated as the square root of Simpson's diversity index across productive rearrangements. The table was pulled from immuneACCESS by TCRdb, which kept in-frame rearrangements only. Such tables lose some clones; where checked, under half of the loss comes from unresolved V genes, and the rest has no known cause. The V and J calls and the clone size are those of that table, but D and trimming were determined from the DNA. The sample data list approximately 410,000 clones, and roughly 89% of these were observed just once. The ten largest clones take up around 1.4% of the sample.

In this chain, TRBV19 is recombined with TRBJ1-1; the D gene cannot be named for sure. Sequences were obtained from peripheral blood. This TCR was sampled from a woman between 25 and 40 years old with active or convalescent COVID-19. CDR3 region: CASSALTGNTEAFF. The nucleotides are TGTGCCAGTAGTGCTCTTACGGGGAACACTGAAGCTTTCTTT. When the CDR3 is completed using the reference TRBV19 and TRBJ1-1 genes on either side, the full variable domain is DGGITQSPKYLFRKEGQNVTLSCEQNLNHDAMYWYRQDPGQGLRLIYYSQIVNDFQKGDIAEGYSVSREKKESFPLTVTSAQKNPTAFYLCASSALTGNTEAFFGQGTRLTVV.